A selection of T cell receptor beta chains follows, all from one sample in a study of CXCR3-negative and CXCR3-positive naive CD8 T cells. TCRdb re-analyzed the 5' RACE reads; it lists each CDR3 protein once, without DNA. The sample table sets out fewer than 50,000 distinct CDR3 sequences. The sequencing input was naive CXCR3- CD8+ T cells from blood. All receptors come from a human donor in good health. Some clones in this sample may be carry-over from other donors' samples. The CDR3 runs from the conserved cysteine through the conserved F or W. The order of the fields is CDR3 protein, clone size, V gene, J gene. Clone sizes are given selectively: once, few, many, or a class where the clone is expanded.

CDR3 protein: CASSLGTGKYNEQFF
clone size: NA
V gene: TRBV5-5
J gene: TRBJ2-1

CDR3 protein: CASSLGGGQGDPYEQYF
clone size: NA
V gene: TRBV12-3/TRBV12-4
J gene: TRBJ2-7

CDR3 protein: CSAQYYSGLPVAGELFF
clone size: medium-sized
V gene: TRBV20-1
J gene: TRBJ2-2

CDR3 protein: CSVVGQSNTGELFF
clone size: NA
V gene: TRBV29-1
J gene: TRBJ2-2

CDR3 protein: CATTSGNTGELFF
clone size: NA
V gene: TRBV9
J gene: TRBJ2-2

CDR3 protein: CASSFEGDYSNQPQHF
clone size: NA
V gene: TRBV28
J gene: TRBJ1-5

CDR3 protein: CASSPRTSGPGVTQYF
clone size: NA
V gene: TRBV7-8
J gene: TRBJ2-5

CDR3 protein: CASSDPGQGTNYGYTF
clone size: NA
V gene: TRBV28
J gene: TRBJ1-2

CDR3 protein: CASSLEGQGNYEQYF
clone size: NA
V gene: TRBV7-2
J gene: TRBJ2-7

CDR3 protein: CASSPGDIERETQYF
clone size: NA
V gene: TRBV9
J gene: TRBJ2-5

CDR3 protein: CASSVPGQGDYGYTF
clone size: medium-sized
V gene: TRBV7-7
J gene: TRBJ1-2

CDR3 protein: CASAPQFSGSHEQYF
clone size: medium-sized
V gene: TRBV12-3/TRBV12-4
J gene: TRBJ2-7

CDR3 protein: CASPGGEAGDTQYF
clone size: NA
V gene: TRBV7-2
J gene: TRBJ2-3

CDR3 protein: CSARGADPIEAFF
clone size: NA
V gene: TRBV20-1
J gene: TRBJ1-1

CDR3 protein: CSARDYPGYEQYF
clone size: NA
V gene: TRBV20-1
J gene: TRBJ2-7

CDR3 protein: CSAQTGGSYEQYF
clone size: NA
V gene: TRBV29-1
J gene: TRBJ2-7

CDR3 protein: CASSLDSDGYTF
clone size: NA
V gene: TRBV7-9
J gene: TRBJ1-2

CDR3 protein: CASILAAPGTEAFF
clone size: NA
V gene: TRBV28
J gene: TRBJ1-1

CDR3 protein: CSARASGAIRETQYF
clone size: NA
V gene: TRBV20-1
J gene: TRBJ2-5

CDR3 protein: CASSRTGGEGRESGELFF
clone size: NA
V gene: TRBV4-3
J gene: TRBJ2-2

CDR3 protein: CASTEYHEQYF
clone size: NA
V gene: TRBV10-2
J gene: TRBJ2-7

CDR3 protein: CASSFSDRARDTQYF
clone size: NA
V gene: TRBV28
J gene: TRBJ2-3

CDR3 protein: CASSLSGRGLMNTEAFF
clone size: NA
V gene: TRBV27
J gene: TRBJ1-1

CDR3 protein: CSVEDPQATSYEQYF
clone size: NA
V gene: TRBV29-1
J gene: TRBJ2-7

CDR3 protein: CASSVVNNQPQHF
clone size: NA
V gene: TRBV12-3/TRBV12-4
J gene: TRBJ1-5

CDR3 protein: CASSQDAGGGTGELFF
clone size: NA
V gene: TRBV4-2
J gene: TRBJ2-2

CDR3 protein: CASSTTGSSYNEQFF
clone size: NA
V gene: TRBV12-3/TRBV12-4
J gene: TRBJ2-1

CDR3 protein: CASSSVQGLAIDEQFF
clone size: NA
V gene: TRBV7-2
J gene: TRBJ2-1

CDR3 protein: CASIQDEGMNTEAFF
clone size: NA
V gene: TRBV3-1
J gene: TRBJ1-1

CDR3 protein: CSVDFRGGYTF
clone size: NA
V gene: TRBV29-1
J gene: TRBJ1-2

CDR3 protein: CAISEGILQYF
clone size: NA
V gene: TRBV10-3
J gene: TRBJ2-7

CDR3 protein: CASSFVTEDNSPLHF
clone size: NA
V gene: TRBV5-5
J gene: TRBJ1-6

CDR3 protein: CASSLGGDRGSTEAFF
clone size: NA
V gene: TRBV4-2
J gene: TRBJ1-1

CDR3 protein: CSVEPPSTDTQYF
clone size: NA
V gene: TRBV29-1
J gene: TRBJ2-3

CDR3 protein: CASSLRSDYGYTF
clone size: NA
V gene: TRBV11-2
J gene: TRBJ1-2

CDR3 protein: CASSYSDLNYGYTF
clone size: NA
V gene: TRBV6-6
J gene: TRBJ1-2

CDR3 protein: CASSPILDTQYF
clone size: NA
V gene: TRBV7-9
J gene: TRBJ2-3

CDR3 protein: CSARGTGGADTQYF
clone size: NA
V gene: TRBV20-1
J gene: TRBJ2-3

CDR3 protein: CSARNRAPRSSDPYEQYF
clone size: NA
V gene: TRBV20-1
J gene: TRBJ2-7

CDR3 protein: CASSLGSSAEQFF
clone size: NA
V gene: TRBV11-2
J gene: TRBJ2-1

CDR3 protein: CASTRGGTGELFF
clone size: NA
V gene: TRBV28
J gene: TRBJ2-2

CDR3 protein: CASSPRWQNSNQPQHF
clone size: NA
V gene: TRBV6-1
J gene: TRBJ1-5

CDR3 protein: CASTPGHGDTEAFF
clone size: NA
V gene: TRBV6-5
J gene: TRBJ1-1

CDR3 protein: CASSIGWNEQFF
clone size: NA
V gene: TRBV6-6
J gene: TRBJ2-1

CDR3 protein: CASGDTYNEQFF
clone size: NA
V gene: TRBV7-9
J gene: TRBJ2-1

CDR3 protein: CASSQDLRQETQYF
clone size: NA
V gene: TRBV4-3
J gene: TRBJ2-5